These 3 T cell receptor beta chains came from one sample sequenced in a study of blood T cells in healthy people across ages. It was with a sample-barcoded 5' primer and a J-beta primer mix that a second PCR of about 6 to 12 cycles was run. TCRdb reanalysed the 5' RACE reads using MiXCR and keeps one entry per CDR3 protein. The sample has nearly 800,000 distinct CDR3 sequences, around three fifths seen once; the top ten hold 20% to 30%. Sequencing was performed on blood. All receptors come from a man between 35 and 55 years old in good health.

The J gene is TRBJ2-7, the V gene TRBV20-1, with D possibly TRBD1 on 7 matching bases. V lost 1 base and J lost 3, with 13 bases in between. Germline-derived CDR1 and CDR2 are DFQATT and SNEGSKA (reference sequence). The CDR3 has 14 amino acids. The CDR3 region is CSARVAGTDYEQYF. The DNA for the CDR3 is TGCAGTGCTAGAGTGGCGGGGACAGACTACGAGCAGTACTTC.

The chain links TRBV20-1 to TRBJ2-3; D is uncertain. V shed 0 bases and J shed 1 base, with 11 bases lying between them. CDR1 is DFQATT and CDR2 is SNEGSKA in the germline V gene (reference sequence). The CDR3 totals 15 residues. The CDR3 DNA reads as TGCAGTGCTAGAGACCGAGGATTTGGCACAGATACGCAGTATTTT. Translated, it gives CSARDRGFGTDTQYF.

The gene calls are TRBV6-1 and TRBJ2-3; 10 bases line up with TRBD2. The CDR3 length is 20 residues. CDR1 and CDR2 (germline): MNHNS, SASEGT. Losses at the gene ends were 0 bases for V and 0 bases for J; bases not matched to a gene: 12. CDR3 bases: TGTGCCAGCAGTGAAGCAGGGGCTAGCGGGGGCCCGGCTAGCACAGATACGCAGTATTTT. Protein sequence: CASSEAGASGGPASTDTQYF.